These 14 T cell receptor beta chains originate from one sample sequenced in a study of T cells in localized non-small cell lung cancer. Some clones are missing from TCRdb's copy, which holds only in-frame ones; the method was immunoSEQ multiplex PCR. Among about 2,000 clones, over 15% were seen once, and the ten largest hold about 22%. Material: lung tumor tissue, obtained before any cancer treatment. The receptors were sampled from a man aged 35-75 years with stage I lung adenocarcinoma.

This clone showed up just a few times. The chain employs TRBV11-3 and TRBJ2-5; D could derive from TRBD1 or TRBD2 (5 bases each). Trimming shortened V by 3 bases and J by 4 bases, and 15 bases separated the two germline ends. The germline CDR1 and CDR2 sequences are SGHNT and YENEEA. This CDR3 is built from 15 residues. For the CDR3, the DNA is TGTGCCAGCAGCTTGGACGGGATTGGGGGAGAGACCCAGTACTTC. This translates into CASSLDGIGGETQYF.

By frequency in the sample, this clone is large. V usage is TRBV9 and J usage is TRBJ1-3, with 7 bases aligning to TRBD1. CDR1 is SGDLS, CDR2 YYNGEE, per germline. CDR3 size: 15 residues. V dropped 4 bases and J dropped 0; count of bases not matched to a gene: 4. The CDR3 sequence is CASSPGQLSGNTIYF. In DNA form, the CDR3 reads TGTGCCAGCAGCCCGGGACAGCTCTCTGGAAACACCATATATTTT. The full variable domain, rest sourced from reference TRBV9 and TRBJ1-3, is DSGVTQTPKHLITATGQRVTLRCSPRSGDLSVYWYQQSLDQGLQFLIQYYNGEERAKGNILERFSAQQFPDLHSELNLSSLELGDSALYFCASSPGQLSGNTIYFGEGSWLTVV.

This clone is categorized as medium-sized. The chain joins TRBV11-3 to TRBJ1-1, with D possibly being TRBD1 (6 bases). Trimming left V 5 bases short and J 3 bases short, with 19 bases between. The CDR3 spans 16 residues. In germline, CDR1 is SGHNT, CDR2 YENEEA. The CDR3 loop is CASSAAVPGEHTEAFF. The CDR3 nucleotides read TGTGCCAGCAGCGCCGCCGTCCCAGGGGAGCACACTGAAGCTTTCTTT. The full variable domain, with the rest looked up from reference TRBV11-3 and TRBJ1-1, is EAGVVQSPRYKIIEKKQPVAFWCNPISGHNTLYWYLQNLGQGPELLIRYENEEAVDDSQLPKDRFSAERLKGVDSTLKIQPAELGDSAVYLCASSAAVPGEHTEAFFGQGTRLTVV.

This chain connects TRBV19 to TRBJ2-7; D not certain. This CDR3 spans 15 amino acids. V lost 2 bases and J 0 bases, leaving 11 bases between the germline ends. From germline, CDR1 is LNHDA and CDR2 SQIVND (reference sequence). DNA for the CDR3: TGTGCCAGTAGTATATCCACGGCAGTCTCCTACGAGCAGTACTTC. Residues: CASSISTAVSYEQYF.

J is TRBJ1-1 and V is TRBV7-2; a weak D match, TRBD1 (6 bases). This CDR3 comprises 13 residues. Germline assignment: CDR1 SGHTA and CDR2 FQGNSA. Trimming removed 5 bases at V and 4 bases at J, with 11 bases between. This chain's CDR3 is CASSAQGLTEAFF. The CDR3 DNA follows: TGTGCCAGCAGCGCACAGGGACTCACTGAAGCTTTCTTT.

This clone is labeled as medium-sized. The chain carries TRBV11-3 and TRBJ1-3; D is undetermined. Looked up from germline, CDR1 is SGHNT and CDR2 is YENEEA. The V end lost 5 bases, the J end lost 3 bases, and 14 bases lay between the germline ends. The CDR3 loop spans 15 amino acids. The CDR3 DNA follows: TGTGCCAGCAGCCCCTCGGGCGGGTTTGGAAACACCATATATTTT. Translating it yields CASSPSGGFGNTIYF.

By proportion, this clone is medium-sized. This rearrangement joins TRBV9 to TRBJ1-4; D is uncertain. The CDR3 has 14 residues. CDR1 and CDR2 (germline): SGDLS, YYNGEE. V was shortened by 4 bases and J by 6 bases, with 13 bases between the two germline ends. The CDR3 nucleotides read TGTGCCAGCAGCTCATCGGATGTCGATGAAAAACTGTTTTTT. It is translated as CASSSSDVDEKLFF.

The rearrangement uses TRBV6-8 and TRBJ2-4, with no clear D. Germline lookup yields CDR1 MNHGY and CDR2 SAAAGT. CDR3 length: 14 residues. The V gene lost 5 bases and the J gene lost 5 bases, with 13 bases spanning the gap. CDR3 in amino acids: CASSLPGQQNIQYF. Here the CDR3 DNA reads TGTGCCAGCAGTCTGCCGGGTCAACAAAACATTCAGTACTTC.

By share, this clone counts as medium-sized. The genes are TRBV11-3 and TRBJ1-1, with a tentative D call TRBD1 (5 bases). The germline V gene encodes CDR1 SGHNT and CDR2 YENEEA. CDR3 length: 14 amino acids. Trimming left V 6 bases short and J 1 base short, with 12 bases between. The CDR3 region has the DNA TGTGCCAGCAGTTCCCGGGGGGGGAACACTGAAGCTTTCTTT. This codes for CASSSRGGNTEAFF.

The chain has TRBV10-3 and TRBJ2-1; 8 bases are shared with TRBD2. The CDR3 length is 17 residues. CDR1 and CDR2 from the germline V gene are ENHRY and SYGVKD. Trimming removed 0 bases from V and 3 bases from J; junction bases left unmatched: 7. The CDR3 DNA reads as TGTGCCATCAGTGAGTCCCGGGGTAGCGGGGACTACAATGAGCAGTTCTTC. Its protein is CAISESRGSGDYNEQFF.

The V call is TRBV9, the J call TRBJ2-2; 11 bases agree with TRBD1. With 5 bases clipped from V and 4 bases from J, the junction kept 4 bases outside the gene matches. The CDR3 has 15 amino acids. From germline, CDR1 is SGDLS and CDR2 YYNGEE. CDR3 in DNA: TGTGCCAGCAGTTACGGGACAGGGGGCACCGGGGAGCTGTTTTTT. Protein: CASSYGTGGTGELFF.

This chain connects TRBV14 to TRBJ2-5, with no clear D. CDR1 is SGHDN, CDR2 FVKESK, per germline. The V end lost 6 bases, the J end lost 4 bases, and 21 bases lay between the germline ends. The CDR3 contains 16 residues. CDR3 in amino acids: CASSQQVVGPRETQYF. The CDR3 nucleotides are TGTGCCAGCAGTCAACAAGTGGTGGGTCCACGAGAGACCCAGTACTTC.

By share, this clone counts as medium-sized (0.01 to 0.1%). The chain couples TRBV6-8 to TRBJ2-7; TRBD1 matches 7 bases. After removal of 7 bases from V and 5 bases from J, the junction contained 11 bases not matched to a gene. Germline V CDR1 and CDR2: MNHGY, SAAAGT. The CDR3 has 14 residues. CDR3: CASTVRQGQNEQYF. CDR3 DNA sequence: TGTGCCAGCACCGTTCGCCAGGGACAGAACGAGCAGTACTTC.

This rearrangement joins TRBV11-3 to TRBJ2-1; 10 bases align to TRBD2. Unmatched junction bases numbered 13, after V lost 5 bases and J lost 9 bases. CDR1 is SGHNT and CDR2 is YENEEA in the germline V gene. This CDR3 has 16 amino acids. In DNA form, the CDR3 reads TGTGCCAGCAGCCTAGGTCCTAGCGGGAGAGGGACTGAGCAGTTCTTC. Protein: CASSLGPSGRGTEQFF.